The clone carrying this T cell receptor (beta chain) was recorded only once. The CDR3 is 13 residues long. Trimming shortened V by 4 bases and J by 1 base, and 8 bases separated the two germline ends. Germline values: CDR1 SGHNT, CDR2 YYREEE (reference sequence). The entry originates in a study of shared clonotypes between healthy human individuals. Libraries were prepared by immunoSEQ multiplex PCR; TCRdb keeps only in-frame clonotypes and omits some of them. This sample has over 100,000 clones, with over 65% found just once. The origin of this receptor is a woman in her thirties in good health. The sequencing input was memory CD8+ T cells sorted from blood. Subset specified: CD45RO+ cells pooled with CCR7-negative TemRA cells. The chain couples TRBV5-4 to TRBJ1-1, with D unclear. The CDR3 loop reads CASSHLTNTEAFF. CDR3 sequence (DNA): TGTGCCAGCAGCCATCTCACGAACACTGAAGCTTTCTTT. Drawing the rest from reference TRBV5-4 and TRBJ1-1, the complete variable domain is ETGVTQSPTHLIKTRGQQVTLRCSSQSGHNTVSWYQQALGQGPQFIFQYYREEENGRGNFPPRFSGLQFPNYSSELNVNALELDDSALYLCASSHLTNTEAFFGQGTRLTVV.